The rows below give T cell receptor beta chains drawn from one sample of a study of neurological immune-mediated disorders. Via MiXCR, TCRdb re-called the 5' RACE reads, giving one row per CDR3 protein. This sample has some 43,000 distinct CDR3 sequences; 10% to 15% occur once, and the top ten carry 7% to 10%. Material: PBMCs. The receptors shown here come from a male donor with HTLV-1-associated myelopathy (HAM/TSP). The CDR3 runs from the conserved cysteine through the conserved F or W. The D gene is left open where the match is weak. Only some rows state a clone size, as once, few, many or a class for expanded clones.

D	size	J	V	DNA	CDR3
NA	many	TRBJ1-3	TRBV20-1	TGCAGTGCTGTGGACCGAAGCTCTGGAAACACCATATATTTT	CSAVDRSSGNTIYF
NA	many	TRBJ1-3	TRBV12-3/TRBV12-4	TGTGCCAGCAGGGCTGACAGCCAGCTTGGAAACACCATATATTTT	CASRADSQLGNTIYF
NA	few	TRBJ2-1	TRBV5-1	TGCGCCAGCAGCTTGGGGCAGGAGTACAATGAGCAGTTCTTC	CASSLGQEYNEQFF
NA	many	TRBJ2-5	TRBV7-2	TGTGCCAGCAGCTTGGGGGAGGGGGCCCAGTACTTC	CASSLGEGAQYF
NA	many	TRBJ2-5	TRBV6-2/TRBV6-3	TGTGCCAGCAGTTACTCTCAGGGAGAGGAGGAGACCCAGTACTTC	CASSYSQGEEETQYF
NA	NA	TRBJ1-1	TRBV4-3	TGCGCCAGCAGCCAACAGTGGAACACTGAAGCTTTCTTT	CASSQQWNTEAFF
NA	NA	TRBJ2-5	TRBV7-6	TGTGCCAGCAGCTTGGACTGGCAAGAGACCCAGTACTTC	CASSLDWQETQYF
TRBD1	many	TRBJ1-5	TRBV20-1	TGCAGTGCTCCCCCTACAGGGGTGGATCAGCCCCAGCATTTT	CSAPPTGVDQPQHF
TRBD2	NA	TRBJ2-3	TRBV7-9	TGTGCCAGCAGCTTTGAAACTAGCGGGGTGACGGATACGCAGTATTTT	CASSFETSGVTDTQYF
NA	NA	TRBJ2-7	TRBV7-2	TGTGCCAGCAGCTTAGCCCGTAGCGTCAGGGGGGGGGACTACGAGCAGTACTTC	CASSLARSVRGGDYEQYF
NA	many	TRBJ2-5	TRBV7-2	TGTGCCAGCAGCTTCCAACAGGGAGAACAAGAGACCCAGTACTTC	CASSFQQGEQETQYF
NA	medium-sized	TRBJ2-7	TRBV7-6	TGTGCCAGCAGCTCCTATAGTGACGAGCAGTACTTC	CASSSYSDEQYF
NA	many	TRBJ2-2	TRBV12-3/TRBV12-4	TGTGCCAGCAGCCTAGTTGTCCGTGCCGGGGAGCTGTTTTTT	CASSLVVRAGELFF
NA	once	TRBJ1-2	TRBV5-1	TGCGCCAGCAGCTTGGCCCGGGATGGCTACACCTTC	CASSLARDGYTF
TRBD1	many	TRBJ1-1	TRBV20-1	TGCAGTGCTTCAGGGGGCTCGACTGAAGCTTTCTTT	CSASGGSTEAFF
NA	many	TRBJ2-3	TRBV11-2	TGTGCCAGCTCCTCTAACCGGGATACGCAGTATTTT	CASSSNRDTQYF
TRBD2	many	TRBJ2-1	TRBV29-1	TGCAGCGCGGCACTAGCGGGGGGCTCCTACAATGAGCAGTTCTTC	CSAALAGGSYNEQFF
NA	many	TRBJ2-3	TRBV7-2	TGTGCCAGCAGCTTAGATGGGGGTCCAGATACGCAGTATTTT	CASSLDGGPDTQYF
NA	NA	TRBJ2-7	TRBV3-1	TGTGCCAGCAGCCAAGGGGCAGGGCGTTACGAGCAGTACTTC	CASSQGAGRYEQYF
NA	NA	TRBJ2-7	TRBV20-1	TGCAGTGCTAGTCGAGGGGCCGAGCAGTACTTC	CSASRGAEQYF
NA	many	TRBJ2-1	TRBV20-1	TGCAGTGCTAGACGGGAGTTTGGTGAGCAGTTCTTC	CSARREFGEQFF
NA	many	TRBJ1-2	TRBV12-3/TRBV12-4	TGTGCCAGCGGATTCCCTTTAGCGTCAGGAGGCTACACCTTC	CASGFPLASGGYTF
NA	many	TRBJ1-2	TRBV20-1	TGCAGTGCTAGAGTCTATCAAGGGGAGGGACGGAACTATGGCTACACCTTC	CSARVYQGEGRNYGYTF
TRBD1	many	TRBJ2-1	TRBV11-2	TGTGCCAGCACGAACAGGGGGGATGAGCAGTTCTTC	CASTNRGDEQFF
NA	NA	TRBJ2-6	TRBV7-9	TGTGCCAGCAGCTTAGGGTTCCTAGGGGCCAGGACATCTGGGGCCAACGTCCTGACTTTC	CASSLGFLGARTSGANVLTF
TRBD1	many	TRBJ1-1	TRBV29-1	TGCAGCGTTGGAAGGGGGCTGGGCACTGAAGCTTTCTTT	CSVGRGLGTEAFF
NA	many	TRBJ2-1	TRBV5-1	TGCGCCAGCAGCGGCGGAGTATACAATGAGCAGTTCTTC	CASSGGVYNEQFF
TRBD1	NA	TRBJ2-5	TRBV3-1	TGTGCCAGCTTTAGGACAGGGCAAGAGACCCAGTACTTC	CASFRTGQETQYF
NA	once	TRBJ2-5	TRBV7-9	TGTGCCAACAGCCCCGACAGGACTGGGACCCAGTACTTC	CANSPDRTGTQYF
TRBD1	many	TRBJ2-5	TRBV20-1	TGCAGTGCTAGTTGGACAGGGTTAGTAGAGACCCAGTACTTC	CSASWTGLVETQYF
NA	many	TRBJ2-5	TRBV24-1	TGTGCCACCAGTGACGAGCGGCCTCAAGAGACCCAGTACTTC	CATSDERPQETQYF
TRBD2	many	TRBJ2-7	TRBV29-1	TGCAGCGTTGGGAAGCGGGGGGTCCCCTACGAGCAGTACTTC	CSVGKRGVPYEQYF
NA	many	TRBJ1-4	TRBV20-1	TGCAGTGCTAGTTCGGTGGACGGCGGAACTAATGAAAAACTGTTTTTT	CSASSVDGGTNEKLFF
NA	many	TRBJ2-2	TRBV20-1	TGCAGTGCTAGAGCCGGGGGGAACACCGGGGAGCTGTTTTTT	CSARAGGNTGELFF
NA	many	TRBJ1-1	TRBV5-1	TGCGCCAGCAGCTTGGCCGAAGGGGGGGGGACTGAAGCTTTCTTT	CASSLAEGGGTEAFF
NA	many	TRBJ2-5	TRBV5-1	TGCGCCAGCAGCCAGGGGGGGGAGGAGACCCAGTACTTC	CASSQGGEETQYF
TRBD2	NA	TRBJ2-1	TRBV5-4	TGTGCCAGCAGCCCGGGACTACTTCCATACAATGAGCAGTTCTTC	CASSPGLLPYNEQFF
NA	NA	TRBJ1-2	TRBV7-2	TGTGCCAGCTTAGCGGGGCGAAGCGGGACCAGCACCTTC	CASLAGRSGTSTF
NA	medium-sized	TRBJ1-1	TRBV5-1	TGCGCCAGCAGCTTCGGGGCTGGTGAAGCTTTCTTT	CASSFGAGEAFF
TRBD2	many	TRBJ2-5	TRBV12-3/TRBV12-4	TGTGCCAGCAGTTTAGCCCGACTAGCGGTATTACAAGAGACCCAGTACTTC	CASSLARLAVLQETQYF
TRBD1	many	TRBJ1-4	TRBV5-1	TGCGCCAGCAGGCTGACAGGGGCCCAAAACAAGAATGAAAAACTGTTTTTT	CASRLTGAQNKNEKLFF
NA	many	TRBJ2-2	TRBV5-1	TGCGCCAGCAGCCAGGGGTTAGGAGGCCACACCGGGGAGCTGTTTTTT	CASSQGLGGHTGELFF
TRBD2	many	TRBJ2-3	TRBV7-2	TGTGCCAGCAGCCAGACTAGCGGGGGGGCCTTGGTCACGCAGTATTTT	CASSQTSGGALVTQYF
NA	few	TRBJ2-7	TRBV14	TGTGCCAGCAGTAGACAGGAGGTCCCCTACGAGCAGTACTTC	CASSRQEVPYEQYF